Each of the 22 T cell receptor beta chains below was sequenced from the same sample in a study of tumor and adjacent non-tumor tissue in lung cancer. TCRbeta libraries were built with three rounds of nested PCR, modified from ARM-PCR. TCRdb analysed the multiplex PCR reads with MiXCR anew, one entry per CDR3 protein. The sample consists of under 100,000 distinct CDR3 sequences, 61% of them appearing once. No cell sorting was done before RNA was extracted from the tissue. Sequencing used lung tumor tissue. These receptors were collected from a man between 65 and 79 years old with non-small cell lung cancer.

A word on this clonotype: A much larger clone sits a single nucleotide away, making a read error possible. The chain combines TRBV5-4 with TRBJ2-2; D gene unclear. The germline V gene has CDR1 SGHNT and CDR2 YYREEE (reference sequence). The CDR3 consists of 16 residues. CDR3 loop: CVSSLEFAGNTGELFF. The CDR3, as DNA: TGTGTCAGCAGCTTGGAGTTCGCCGGAAACACCGGGGAGCTGTTTTTT.

This chain connects TRBV28 to TRBJ2-5; D not resolved. The CDR3 is 13 amino acids. V shed 3 bases and J shed 1 base, with 6 bases lying between them. In germline, CDR1 is MDHEN, CDR2 SYDVKM. CDR3 amino acids: CASSFSGQETQYF. The CDR3 DNA follows: TGTGCCAGCAGTTTCAGTGGCCAAGAGACCCAGTACTTC.

At least ten counts were recorded for this clonotype. V is TRBV5-1 and J is TRBJ2-7, with TRBD1 matching over 7 bases. The ends lost 4 bases at V and 1 base at J; junction bases unmatched: 5. The CDR3 sequence is 14 residues long. CDR1 is SGHRS and CDR2 is YFSETQ in the germline V gene. In DNA form, the CDR3 reads TGCGCCAGCAGCGTCATGACAGGGTCCTACGAGCAGTACTTC. This sequence encodes CASSVMTGSYEQYF.

About this clonotype: This sequence may be a read error, since a much larger clone differs from it by one base. This chain connects TRBV20-1 to TRBJ2-1; maybe TRBD2 (5 bases). This CDR3 spans 16 amino acids. The germline gives CDR1 DFQATT, CDR2 SNEGSKA (reference sequence). V was cut by 1 base and J by 3 bases, with 16 bases left in between. The CDR3 DNA sequence: TGCAGTGCTAGAGGGGGAGCGGTAGAAGACTACAATGAGCAGTTCTTC. Protein: CSARGGAVEDYNEQFF.

This clonotype occurred many times. This chain connects TRBV30 to TRBJ1-6; TRBD1 matches at 10 bases. The CDR3 length is 13 residues. With 4 bases clipped from V and 9 bases from J, the junction kept 3 bases outside the gene matches. Germline V lookup: CDR1 GTSNPN, CDR2 SVGIG (reference sequence). This chain's CDR3 is CAWMGQGSSPLHF. Here the CDR3 DNA reads TGTGCCTGGATGGGACAGGGGAGTTCACCCCTCCACTTT. The whole variable domain, filled in from reference TRBV30 and TRBJ1-6, reads SQTIHQWPATLVQPVGSPLSLECTVEGTSNPNLYWYRQAAGRGLQLLFYSVGIGQISSEVPQNLSASRPQDRQFILSSKKLLLSDSGFYLCAWMGQGSSPLHFGNGTRLTVT.

This clonotype was observed a handful of times. A read error may account for a junction end that differs from germline. The chain has TRBV11-3 and TRBJ2-2; no firm D call. Germline V CDR1 and CDR2: SGHNT, YENEEA. This CDR3 contains 13 residues. For the CDR3, the DNA is TGTGCCAGCAGTCCCTTTAACACCGGTGAGCTGTCTTTT. It codes for CASSPFNTGELSF.

This clonotype appeared a single time. The chain links TRBV5-1 to TRBJ2-3, with unresolved D. V was cut by 1 base and J by 2 bases, with 11 bases left in between. The CDR3 is 15 amino acids. Germline CDR1 and CDR2: SGHRS and YFSETQ. The CDR3 bases are TGCGCCAGCAGCTTGACACTCCGTACCACAGATACGCAGTATTTT. Translation: CASSLTLRTTDTQYF. The full variable domain, its missing parts supplied by reference TRBV5-1 and TRBJ2-3, is KAGVTQTPRYLIKTRGQQVTLSCSPISGHRSVSWYQQTPGQGLQFLFEYFSETQRNKGNFPGRFSGRQFSNSRSEMNVSTLELGDSALYLCASSLTLRTTDTQYFGPGTRLTVL.

This clonotype showed up many times. The chain employs TRBV5-1 and TRBJ1-1; D not certain. This CDR3 is 13 amino acids long. Deletions cut 5 bases from V and 5 bases from J, with 13 bases between. CDR1 is SGHRS and CDR2 is YFSETQ in the germline V gene. The CDR3 nucleotides read TGCGCCAGCAGATCAAACGGAGGGACTGAAGCTTTCTTT. It encodes CASRSNGGTEAFF.

This clonotype was counted between two and nine times. This sequence joins TRBV5-1 and TRBJ2-5, with 8 positions matching TRBD1. The junction had 5 bases not matched to a gene; V was cut back by 5 bases and J by 2 bases. This CDR3 has 14 residues. The germline gives CDR1 SGHRS, CDR2 YFSETQ. The CDR3 coding sequence is TGCGCCAGCAGTGTGCAGGGGGCACAAGAGACCCAGTACTTC. Translated: CASSVQGAQETQYF.

The J gene is TRBJ1-1, the V gene TRBV28; the D gene is possibly TRBD1 (5 bases). Trimming shortened V by 5 bases and J by 3 bases, and 16 bases separated the two germline ends. The CDR3 totals 15 residues. Germline V lookup: CDR1 MDHEN, CDR2 SYDVKM. The chain's CDR3 is CASSPFTGLDTEAFF. The CDR3 coding sequence is TGTGCCAGCAGTCCGTTTACAGGTTTGGACACTGAAGCTTTCTTT.

This clonotype was counted many times. This chain's CDR3 is CASSYSMRDAVVGYEQYF. In DNA form, the CDR3 reads TGTGCCAGCAGTTACTCGATGAGGGACGCGGTCGTCGGGTACGAGCAGTACTTC. V is TRBV6-5 and J is TRBJ2-7; either TRBD1 or TRBD2 may supply D (5 bases each). Germline V lookup: CDR1 MNHEY, CDR2 SVGAGI. V was cut by 0 bases and J by 4 bases, with 22 bases left in between. This CDR3 region has 18 residues.

Worth noting for this clonotype: An end of the junction differs from the germline gene, which may be a read error. The J gene is TRBJ2-3, the V gene TRBV5-1; D is unclear. The length of the CDR3 is 12 residues. Per germline, CDR1 SGHRS and CDR2 YFSETQ. CDR3 in DNA: TGCGCCAGCAGCTTCGACACAGATAAGCAGTACTTT. Residues: CASSFDTDKQYF.

With regard to this clonotype: One base away lies a much larger clone, so this may be a sequencing read error. CDR3 amino acids: CATGDFGTDTQYF. In DNA, the CDR3 is TGTGCCACCGGTGATTTTGGGACAGATACGCAGTATTTT. This sequence joins TRBV24-1 and TRBJ2-3; D not resolved. Germline V gene sequence: CDR1 KGHDR, CDR2 SFDVKD. The CDR3 is made up of 13 amino acids.

This clonotype was detected once. V is TRBV11-2 and J is TRBJ2-1; the D gene is possibly TRBD2 (7 bases). Trimming stripped 0 bases from V and 12 bases from J, with 15 bases between. The CDR3 is 14 amino acids. Germline V gene sequence: CDR1 SGHAT, CDR2 FQNNGV. The CDR3 sequence is CASSLDGGGNRQFF. In nucleotides, the CDR3 is TGTGCCAGCAGCTTAGATGGGGGGGGCAATAGGCAGTTCTTC.

The genes are TRBV11-2 and TRBJ2-1; 11 bases are a match to TRBD2. The CDR3 has 17 residues. Germline CDR1 reads SGHAT; CDR2 reads FQNNGV. V was clipped by 9 bases and J by 13 bases; unmatched bases: 23. This CDR3 reads CASSISSSASGRTSQFF. DNA of the CDR3: TGTGCCAGTAGCATTAGCAGTTCGGCTAGCGGGAGGACGAGTCAGTTCTTC.

Remarks on this clonotype: Here the CDR3 omits its conserved ending phenylalanine or tryptophan, so a read error is the likely source. The DNA is omitted, as the CDR3 cannot be located on it reliably, and the CDR3 follows TCRdb's listing. This chain uses TRBV29-1 with TRBJ2-7; the table's D gene call, TRBD2, was not cross checked with the DNA. The CDR3 has 12 residues if both end residues are counted. Germline V gives CDR1 SQVTM, CDR2 ANQGSEA. CDR3 in amino acids: CSVEPQGGEQRC.

As for this clonotype: This may be a read error: a much more frequent sequence differs by one nucleotide. The chain couples TRBV6-5 to TRBJ2-2; D might be TRBD1 (6 bases). Trimming removed 5 bases at V and 4 bases at J, with 14 bases between. This CDR3 comprises 15 residues. The germline CDR1 and CDR2 sequences are MNHEY and SVGAGI. This chain's CDR3 is CASSALIGGTGELFF. In DNA form, the CDR3 reads TGTGCCAGCAGTGCCCTGATAGGGGGCACCGGGGAGCTGTTTTTT.

The V and J genes are TRBV4-1 and TRBJ2-3, with 8 bases aligning to TRBD1. There are 18 residues in the CDR3. V dropped 0 bases and J dropped 12; count of bases not matched to a gene: 20. CDR1 and CDR2 from the germline V gene are MGHRA and YSYEKL. The CDR3: CASSQDGSRPLGTGTQYF. Here the CDR3 DNA reads TGCGCCAGCAGCCAAGATGGTTCAAGGCCACTTGGGACAGGTACACAGTATTTT.

Turning to this clonotype: A single base separates this from a much larger clone, so it may be a read error. The chain employs TRBV7-9 and TRBJ2-3; 7 nucleotides match TRBD1. Per the germline V gene, CDR1 is SEHNR and CDR2 is FQNEAQ (reference sequence). This CDR3 contains 12 residues. The trim removed 5 bases at V and 14 bases at J, leaving 10 bases unmatched. CDR3 protein: CASSPQRTGMYF. CDR3 DNA: TGTGCCAGCAGCCCCCAGAGGACAGGCATGTATTTT. Variable domain in full (rest from reference TRBV7-9 and TRBJ2-3): DTGVSQNPRHKITKRGQNVTFRCDPISEHNRLYWYRQTLGQGPEFLTYFQNEAQLEKSRLLSDRFSAERPKGSFSTLEIQRTEQGDSAMYLCASSPQRTGMYFGPGTRLTVL.

Details on this clonotype: An end of the junction does not agree with germline; a read error may underlie this. The DNA of the CDR3 is TGCAGCGTTCCAGGGGTATCTGGGGCCAACATCCTGACTTTC. This encodes CSVPGVSGANILTF. V and J are TRBV29-1 and TRBJ2-6; possibly TRBD1 for D (6 bases). Germline V gene sequence: CDR1 SQVTM, CDR2 ANQGSEA. CDR3 size: 14 residues. Supplemented by reference TRBV29-1 and TRBJ2-6, the full variable domain reads SAVISQKPSRDICQRGTSLTIQCQVDSQVTMMFWYRQQPGQSLTLIATANQGSEATYESGFVIDKFPISRPNLTFSTLTVSNMSPEDSSIYLCSVPGVSGANILTFGAGSRLTVL.

The chain is built from TRBV12-3 or TRBV12-4 and TRBJ1-1; possible D gene TRBD1, 6 bases. This CDR3 is 15 amino acids long. The V and J ends lost 7 bases and 1 base respectively, with 16 bases between them. Written as DNA, the CDR3 is TGTGCCAGCAACAAAGGACAGACAAAGAACACTGAAGCTTTCTTT. Amino acids: CASNKGQTKNTEAFF.

As regards this clonotype: Since a much larger clone is just one base distant, this may be a read error. The chain recombines TRBV6-6 with TRBJ2-7; possibly TRBD1 or TRBD2 for D (7 bases each). Germline CDR1 MNHNY, CDR2 SVGAGI (reference sequence). The CDR3 sequence is 14 residues long. In DNA form, the CDR3 reads TGTGCCAACAGTCGCCCAGGGGGGGCAGCCGAGCAGTACTTC. Translating it yields CANSRPGGAAEQYF.